The TCR beta chain under discussion was sequenced for a study of blood T cells in healthy people across ages. In its sample, this clonotype was seen a few times. A sample-barcoded 5' primer and a J-beta primer mix were used in a second PCR of about 7 to 12 cycles. Each CDR3 protein gets one entry after TCRdb re-called the 5' RACE reads with MiXCR. The table records 750,000 to 950,000 distinct CDR3 sequences, about 27% of them present only once. The data were also submitted as part of a second study, on T cells of mothers and their children.

The receptor was isolated from a woman between 35 and 50 years old in good health. The specimen was blood.

CDR3 loop: CASSLPTIRETQYF. CDR3 sequence (DNA): TGTGCCAGCTCACTACCAACGATTCGGGAGACCCAGTACTTC. The chain combines TRBV18 with TRBJ2-5; D remains ambiguous. Per germline, CDR1 KGHSH and CDR2 LQKENI. Trimming removed 4 bases at V and 5 bases at J, with 14 bases between. The CDR3 runs to 14 residues.